This TCR beta chain was identified during a study of a mutant IDH1 vaccine in newly diagnosed glioma. Study-level background: Averaging around 42 years of age, treated patients were about 60% male and 37.5% female. Standard pretreatment was either radiotherapy, temozolomide, or, for most, radiochemotherapy with temozolomide. Study conclusions and caveats: Vaccine-induced immune responses occurred in 90% to 95% of patients.

Sequencing used immunoSEQ multiplex PCR; TCRdb keeps in-frame clones, though not all of them. The repertoire includes over 65,000 clones, roughly 84% of them detected once, and over 9.5% sits in the top ten. A few counts support this clone. Its antigen is not known. Time point: week 35, safety follow-up. In the vaccine, a single dose held 300 ug of the mutant IDH1 20-mer peptide, along with topical imiquimod. Patients had eight vaccinations, in weeks 1, 3, 5, 7, 11, 15, 19 and 23. Sequenced material: PBMCs, taken from a glioma patient whose treatment included an IDH1 peptide vaccine. The TCR was taken from a man aged 18 to 29 with glioma.

The CDR3 protein is CASSVFEEAFF. The CDR3 nucleotides are TGTGCCAGCAGCGTTTTTGAGGAAGCTTTCTTT. J is TRBJ1-1 and V is TRBV7-9; no clear D. The length of the CDR3 is 11 residues. The V end lost 5 bases, the J end lost 8 bases, and 9 bases lay between the germline ends. Germline V lookup: CDR1 SEHNR, CDR2 FQNEAQ (reference sequence).